This T cell receptor (beta chain) is from a study of metastatic and nonmetastatic thyroid tumors. Study context: Where malignant and benign thyroid patients were concerned, repertoires were compared across blood and tumor or nodule tissue.

Germline V gives CDR1 MDHEN, CDR2 SYDVKM. The length of the CDR3 is 14 residues. Patients were all untreated before their thyroid surgery. Details on this clone: The junction and the germline gene differ at one end; a read error may be behind it.

TCRdb re-called the PCR reads via MiXCR. The table has around 18,000 clones, 29% seen once. Sequences were obtained from tumor tissue. This clonotype was sampled from a female donor with papillary thyroid cancer or a benign thyroid nodule (not recorded which). Some clones in this sample may be carry-over from other donors' samples. V and J are TRBV28 and TRBJ1-2; D unresolved. CDR3: CASSPEARSNGCTF. CDR3 DNA sequence: TGTGCCAGCAGCCCGGAAGCTCGGTCGAATGGCTGCACCTTC.